The clone carrying this TCR beta chain has a handful of counts. The sample belongs to a study of blood T cell repertoires in COVID-19. The overall study: Samples representing acute and convalescent COVID-19 were sourced from the United States, Italy and Spain. PBMCs, B-cell-depleted T cells, or T cells provided the cDNA or gDNA that made up the material.

The CDR3 length is 15 residues. V lost 3 bases, J lost 3 bases, and 8 bases stayed unmatched. CDR1 and CDR2 from the germline V gene are DFQATT and SNEGSKA (reference sequence). TCRdb keeps only in-frame clones here, not all; method: immunoSEQ multiplex PCR. The profile shows more than 200,000 clones, approximately 82% of them singletons. The receptor comes from a woman aged 50 to 60 with acute or convalescent COVID-19. Sequencing used peripheral blood. This chain joins TRBV20-1 and TRBJ2-7; 10 positions match TRBD2. CDR3: CSASYSSGRGYEQYF. Written as DNA, the CDR3 is TGCAGTGCTAGTTACTCTAGCGGGAGAGGCTACGAGCAGTACTTC.